A selection of T cell receptor beta chains follows, all from one sample in a study of blood T cell repertoires in COVID-19. Clones were sequenced by immunoSEQ multiplex PCR, and TCRdb holds only the in-frame ones, with some missing. The repertoire holds 220,000 or so clones, with around 91% as singletons. What was sequenced was PBMCs or T cells enriched from blood (not recorded which). The source of these receptors is a man aged 25 to 40 who had been exposed to COVID-19. Both conserved end residues are part of each CDR3. D genes are given only for firm matches. Only part of the rows carry a size: once, few, many, or a class if the clone is expanded.

size: NA; J: TRBJ1-4; V: TRBV5-6; D: NA; CDR3: CASSSRGMWDEKLFF; DNA: TGTGCCAGCAGCAGCAGGGGAATGTGGGATGAAAAACTGTTTTTT
size: NA; J: TRBJ1-1; V: TRBV7-9; D: NA; CDR3: CASSQWGDDTEAFF; DNA: TGTGCCAGCAGCCAGTGGGGGGACGACACTGAAGCTTTCTTT
size: NA; J: TRBJ1-6; V: TRBV4-1; D: TRBD1; CDR3: CASSQGRQGRYNSPLHF; DNA: TGCGCCAGCAGCCAAGGAAGACAGGGAAGGTATAATTCACCCCTCCACTTT
size: NA; J: TRBJ2-2; V: TRBV27; D: NA; CDR3: CASSLSKQGLWTGELFF; DNA: TGTGCCAGCAGTTTATCGAAGCAGGGACTCTGGACCGGGGAGCTGTTTTTT
size: NA; J: TRBJ1-5; V: TRBV19; D: TRBD1; CDR3: CASSIASQGYQPQHF; DNA: TGTGCCAGTAGTATAGCTTCACAGGGGTATCAGCCCCAGCATTTT
size: NA; J: TRBJ1-5; V: TRBV3-1/TRBV3-2; D: TRBD1; CDR3: CASSPGQTYQPQHF; DNA: TGTGCCAGCAGCCCGGGACAGACATATCAGCCCCAGCATTTT
size: NA; J: TRBJ1-6; V: TRBV6-5; D: NA; CDR3: CASRTGGSSPLHF; DNA: TGTGCCAGCAGGACGGGAGGAAGTTCACCCCTCCACTTT
size: NA; J: TRBJ1-6; V: TRBV5-1; D: NA; CDR3: CASSLYGATSSYNSPLHF; DNA: TGCGCCAGCAGCTTGTATGGGGCGACTAGCTCCTATAATTCACCCCTCCACTTT
size: NA; J: TRBJ2-3; V: TRBV6-5; D: TRBD2; CDR3: CASRRARGVLDTQYF; DNA: TGTGCCAGCAGAAGGGCGCGGGGGGTACTAGATACGCAGTATTTT
size: NA; J: TRBJ1-2; V: TRBV7-9; D: NA; CDR3: CASSLAGGDYTF; DNA: TGTGCCAGCAGCTTAGCGGGGGGAGACTACACCTTC
size: few; J: TRBJ2-7; V: TRBV19; D: NA; CDR3: CASSIGTGAYEQYF; DNA: TGTGCCAGTAGTATTGGGACTGGAGCCTACGAGCAGTACTTC
size: NA; J: TRBJ2-1; V: TRBV29-1; D: TRBD2; CDR3: CSVASGNDEQFF; DNA: TGCAGCGTGGCTAGCGGTAATGATGAGCAGTTCTTC
size: NA; J: TRBJ2-7; V: TRBV11-2; D: TRBD1; CDR3: CASSRGQGNSYEQYF; DNA: TGTGCCAGCAGCCGAGGACAGGGTAACTCCTACGAGCAGTACTTC
size: NA; J: TRBJ1-2; V: TRBV30; D: TRBD1; CDR3: CAWSGGIGDRGERNYGYTF; DNA: TGTGCCTGGAGTGGAGGTATCGGGGACAGGGGGGAACGAAACTATGGCTACACCTTC
size: NA; J: TRBJ1-1; V: TRBV10-1; D: NA; CDR3: CASSARQGNTEAFF; DNA: TGCGCCAGCAGTGCCCGCCAGGGGAACACTGAAGCTTTCTTT
size: NA; J: TRBJ1-4; V: TRBV9; D: NA; CDR3: CASSTGTNVEKLFF; DNA: TGTGCCAGCAGCACGGGGACAAACGTTGAAAAACTGTTTTTT
size: NA; J: TRBJ1-2; V: TRBV12-3/TRBV12-4; D: NA; CDR3: CASSTGYGYTF; DNA: TGTGCCAGCAGCACAGGCTATGGCTACACCTTC
size: once; J: TRBJ2-7; V: TRBV6-5; D: NA; CDR3: CASRSGFYEQYF; DNA: TGTGCCAGCCGATCAGGCTTCTACGAGCAGTACTTC
size: NA; J: TRBJ2-5; V: TRBV7-9; D: TRBD1; CDR3: CASSPPGTAGQETQYF; DNA: TGTGCCAGCAGTCCCCCCGGGACAGCCGGCCAAGAGACCCAGTACTTC